The rows below give T cell receptor beta chains drawn from one sample of a study of OX40 agonist ivuxolimab in advanced cancers. Method: immunoSEQ multiplex PCR; TCRdb's copy keeps in-frame clones and lacks some. The data show approximately 70,000 clones, with roughly four fifths seen just once and roughly 5.8% held by the top ten. The sequencing used CD4+ or CD8+ T cells sorted from blood, collected in a trial of the OX40 agonist ivuxolimab. The receptors were gathered from an adult with an advanced solid tumor such as melanoma, head and neck, liver or kidney cancer. The CDR3 runs from the conserved cysteine through the conserved F or W. D genes are given only for firm matches. A clone size is listed for some rows: how often the clone was seen (once, few, many), or a class if it is expanded.

D gene | J gene | V gene | clone size | CDR3 DNA | CDR3 protein
TRBD2 | TRBJ2-5 | TRBV5-1 | NA | TGCGCCAGCAGCTTGGTGGTAGCGGGGGAGACCCAGTACTTC | CASSLVVAGETQYF
NA | TRBJ2-1 | TRBV6-5 | NA | TGTGCCAGCAGCCAGAGTCGGACTCTCGATGAGCAGTTCTTC | CASSQSRTLDEQFF
NA | TRBJ1-4 | TRBV2 | NA | TGTGCCAGCAGTGATTCGGGGGGCTATGAAAAACTGTTTTTT | CASSDSGGYEKLFF
NA | TRBJ1-2 | TRBV27 | NA | TGTGCCAGCAGTTCGGAATTCGGTGGGGGGGACTATGGCTACACCTTC | CASSSEFGGGDYGYTF
NA | TRBJ1-2 | TRBV29-1 | NA | TGCAGCGTTCGGGGGGGAGAAGGCTACACCTTC | CSVRGGEGYTF
NA | TRBJ2-6 | TRBV27 | once | TGTGCCAGCAGTAAGCATTCTGGGGCCAACGTCCTGACTTTC | CASSKHSGANVLTF
TRBD1 | TRBJ2-7 | TRBV28 | few | TGTGCCAGCAAGGTGGAAGGGGGCTATTACGAGCAGTACTTC | CASKVEGGYYEQYF
NA | TRBJ2-7 | TRBV27 | NA | TGTGCCAGCAGTCCTGGGACCAGTTACTACGAGCAGTACTTC | CASSPGTSYYEQYF
NA | TRBJ1-2 | TRBV4-1 | NA | TGCGCCAGCAGCCCCGGGGACGGATCTAACTATGGCTACACCTTC | CASSPGDGSNYGYTF
NA | TRBJ1-2 | TRBV28 | NA | TGTGCCAGCACTCTGACACGGACTAACTATGGCTACACCTTC | CASTLTRTNYGYTF
NA | TRBJ2-5 | TRBV9 | NA | TGTGCCAGCAGCCCGGGGGACGGAGAGACCCAGTACTTC | CASSPGDGETQYF
NA | TRBJ2-2 | TRBV19 | NA | TGTGCCAGTATCAGGGGAACCGGGGAGCTGTTTTTT | CASIRGTGELFF
TRBD2 | TRBJ2-3 | TRBV4-2 | NA | TGTGCCAGCAGCCAAGATGGGACTAGCCTCCCAGATACGCAGTATTTT | CASSQDGTSLPDTQYF
TRBD2 | TRBJ2-3 | TRBV6-1 | few | TGTGCCAGCAGCCTTCTAGCGGGGGGCACAGATACGCAGTATTTT | CASSLLAGGTDTQYF
NA | TRBJ1-1 | TRBV25-1 | NA | TGTGCCAGCAGTGAATCCGGGGGGCCCGAAGCTTTCTTT | CASSESGGPEAFF
TRBD2 | TRBJ2-1 | TRBV15 | NA | TGTGCCACCAGCGCCGGGACTAGCGGGGGGGCGAACAATGAGCAGTTCTTC | CATSAGTSGGANNEQFF
NA | TRBJ2-2 | TRBV28 | NA | TGTGCCAGCAGTTTATTGGGCCAGGAGAACACCGGGGAGCTGTTTTTT | CASSLLGQENTGELFF
NA | TRBJ2-2 | TRBV4-3 | NA | TGCGCCAGCAGCAGGGGCGGAAGTGTACCCGGGGAGCTGTTTTTT | CASSRGGSVPGELFF
TRBD2 | TRBJ2-7 | TRBV27 | NA | TGTGCCAACAGCGACGGGAGGGCCGTCCACGAGCAGTACTTC | CANSDGRAVHEQYF
TRBD1 | TRBJ1-1 | TRBV5-1 | NA | TGCGCCAGCAGCTTGGGCCGGGACAGGGGGTTTTTGAGCACTGAAGCTTTCTTT | CASSLGRDRGFLSTEAFF
TRBD1 | TRBJ2-3 | TRBV5-8 | NA | TGTGCCAGCAGGGCCGGGACAGGGTTTCCCGATACGCAGTATTTT | CASRAGTGFPDTQYF
NA | TRBJ2-2 | TRBV25-1 | NA | TGTGCCAGCAGTAAGCAGGGGTACGGGGAGCTGTTTTTT | CASSKQGYGELFF
NA | TRBJ2-5 | TRBV15 | NA | TGTGCCACCCGTCCGGGGCCAGTGGAGACCCAGTACTTC | CATRPGPVETQYF